This record looks at one T cell receptor beta chain sequence and its context. Its antigen is unidentified. This CDR3 has 11 residues. Germline V lookup: CDR1 DFQATT, CDR2 SNEGSKA (reference sequence). Deletions cut 6 bases from V and 2 bases from J, with 8 bases between. This table comes from immunoSEQ multiplex PCR, and its TCRdb copy is limited to in-frame clones, with some not included. Of under 150,000 clones listed, about 91% are singletons. The data originate from a study of T cell responses to AZD1222 COVID-19 vaccine. Findings and caveats of the study: It was only a handful of AZD1222 recipients who were seropositive at baseline.

V is TRBV20-1 and J is TRBJ2-7; D is undetermined. The clonotype comes from an adult in good health. This specimen consisted of peripheral blood, obtained on day 0 of AZD1222 vaccination. CDR3 residues: CSAVTTYEQYF. CDR3 DNA: TGCAGTGCAGTGACCACCTACGAGCAGTACTTC.